This passage covers 2 T cell receptor beta chains from one sample sequenced in a study of cytomegalovirus exposure and HLA in healthy donors. The PCR used 60 Vbeta and 13 Jbeta primers. Assay used: immunoSEQ multiplex PCR; TCRdb lists only in-frame clones, some missing. Here the sample spans about 57,000 clones, roughly 84% being singletons. Sequencing was performed on PBMCs. The receptors come from a man younger than 40 in good health and CMV-seronegative.

The chain links TRBV28 to TRBJ2-6; maybe TRBD2 (5 bases). Germline V CDR1 and CDR2: MDHEN, SYDVKM. With 7 bases removed from V and 1 base from J, the gap between germline ends came to 20 bases. This CDR3 spans 18 amino acids. CDR3 region: CASTPWGREGSGANVLTF. The CDR3 bases are TGTGCCAGCACCCCGTGGGGTAGAGAGGGTTCTGGGGCCAACGTCCTGACTTTC.

This clone came up a few times. CDR3 protein: CASSRTAAQALHF. CDR3 bases: TGTGCCAGCAGCCGGACAGCCGCCCAGGCCCTCCACTTT. This chain joins TRBV6-1 and TRBJ1-6, with TRBD1 as a possible D gene (6 bases). This CDR3 is built from 13 residues. Germline V gene data show CDR1 as MNHNS and CDR2 as SASEGT. The V and J ends lost 6 bases and 14 bases respectively, with 17 bases between them.